This note documents a single T cell receptor (beta chain) sequence. Trimming pared 3 bases from V and 2 bases from J, leaving 11 bases between. Germline lookup yields CDR1 MDHEN and CDR2 SYDVKM. The CDR3 has 16 residues. TCRdb re-called the RT-PCR reads with MiXCR, one entry per CDR3 protein. The data show more than 550,000 distinct CDR3 sequences, 14% seen once. The V gene is TRBV28, the J gene TRBJ1-6; no definite D call. This clonotype was sampled from a female donor in good health, serving as a healthy control. What was sequenced was memory CD4+ T cells from blood. CDR3 loop: CASSLDHNPYNSPLHF. CDR3 nucleotides: TGTGCCAGCAGTTTGGACCATAACCCCTATAATTCACCCCTCCACTTT.